The clone carrying this T cell receptor (beta chain) occurred a few times. Its antigen remains unknown. The method was immunoSEQ multiplex PCR; TCRdb's version includes in-frame clones alone and lacks a portion of them. The sample contains 35,000 to 50,000 clones, 66% of which appear only once. This sample stems from a study of PD-1 blockade in classical Hodgkin lymphoma. Study-level results: In CD4+ cells, TCR diversity went up significantly by C4D1, but in CD8+ cells it did not. Baseline diversity resembling that of newly diagnosed patients was seen in complete responders. Nivolumab initiation under 1 year post-ASCT meant exclusion.

CDR3 size: 13 residues. Germline CDR1 reads ENHRY; CDR2 reads SYGVKD. Trimming at V came to 6 bases and at J to 4 bases, leaving 4 bases not matched to a gene. Described time point: cycle 4 day 1 (C4D1), after less than 7 weeks of nivolumab. No patient escaped relapse after autologous stem cell transplantation, and brentuximab vedotin exposure varied. This chain uses TRBV10-3 with TRBJ2-7; 9 positions match TRBD1. Sequenced material: peripheral blood mononuclear cells (PBMCs), taken before the fourth cycle of nivolumab. The sequence was collected from a human donor with classical Hodgkin lymphoma. The chain's CDR3 is CAISRDREYEQYF. Here the CDR3 DNA reads TGTGCCATCAGCCGGGACAGGGAATACGAGCAGTACTTC.